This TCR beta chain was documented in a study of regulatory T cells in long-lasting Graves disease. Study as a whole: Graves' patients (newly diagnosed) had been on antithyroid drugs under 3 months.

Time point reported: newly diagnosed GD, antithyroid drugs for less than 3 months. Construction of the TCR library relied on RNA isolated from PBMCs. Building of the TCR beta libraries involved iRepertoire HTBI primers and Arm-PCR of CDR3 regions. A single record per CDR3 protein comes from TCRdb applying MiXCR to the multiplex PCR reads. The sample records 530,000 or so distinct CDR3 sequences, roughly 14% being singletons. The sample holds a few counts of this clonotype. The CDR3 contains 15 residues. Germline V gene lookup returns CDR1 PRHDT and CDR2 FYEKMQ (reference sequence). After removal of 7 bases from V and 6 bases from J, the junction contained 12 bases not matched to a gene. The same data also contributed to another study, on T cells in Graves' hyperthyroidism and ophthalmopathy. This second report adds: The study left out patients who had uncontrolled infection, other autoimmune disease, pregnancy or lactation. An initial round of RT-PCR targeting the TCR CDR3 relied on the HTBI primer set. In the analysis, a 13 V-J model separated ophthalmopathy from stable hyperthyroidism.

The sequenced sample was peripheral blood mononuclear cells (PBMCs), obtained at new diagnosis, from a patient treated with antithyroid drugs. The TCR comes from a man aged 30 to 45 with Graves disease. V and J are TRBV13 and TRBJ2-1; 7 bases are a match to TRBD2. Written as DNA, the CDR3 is TGTGCCAGCACCATTCGGGAGGCCCGGGGCAATGAGCAGTTCTTC. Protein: CASTIREARGNEQFF.